Given below is one TCR beta chain in context. Generated by immunoSEQ multiplex PCR, the TCRdb table keeps only in-frame clones and is missing some. The data show just under 65,000 clones, 74% seen once. This sample stems from a study of T cells in tumors after PD-1 blockade. The CDR3 is 13 amino acids. J was trimmed by 2 bases and V by 8 bases; bases with no gene match: 5. CDR1 is SQVTM and CDR2 is ANQGSEA in the germline V gene. The rearrangement links TRBV29-1 to TRBJ1-3; 8 bases align to TRBD1. Here the sequenced sample was PBMCs, taken after anti-PD-1 treatment. This TCR derives from a human donor with basal cell carcinoma. In nucleotides, the CDR3 is TGCAGCTTTACGACAGGGGCTGGAAACACCATATATTTT. It is translated as CSFTTGAGNTIYF. Based on the CDR3 plus reference TRBV29-1 and TRBJ1-3, the full variable domain is SAVISQKPSRDICQRGTSLTIQCQVDSQVTMMFWYRQQPGQSLTLIATANQGSEATYESGFVIDKFPISRPNLTFSTLTVSNMSPEDSSIYLCSFTTGAGNTIYFGEGSWLTVV.